This T cell receptor (beta chain) was profiled in a study of blood T cell repertoires in COVID-19. In the study overall: T cells, B-cell-depleted T cells, or PBMCs provided the cDNA or gDNA that served as material.

From germline, CDR1 is MDHEN and CDR2 SYDVKM. J was trimmed by 0 bases and V by 5 bases; bases with no gene match: 10. The CDR3 spans 17 residues. In the original analysis: Amplifying reference gene primers gave estimates of nucleated cell counts. Assay used: immunoSEQ multiplex PCR; TCRdb lists only in-frame clones, some missing. D and trimming come from the DNA, and the V and J calls and clone size come from that table. The sample lists roughly 100,000 clones, approximately 84% occurring once. This clone was counted between two and nine times. The rearrangement uses TRBV28 and TRBJ1-3, with 7 bases fitting TRBD1. The sample consisted of peripheral blood. The clonotype was recovered from a human donor in a cohort sampled during active COVID-19. As DNA, the CDR3 is TGTGCCAGCAGTACGCAACAGGGGTGGAACTCTGGAAACACCATATATTTT. This encodes CASSTQQGWNSGNTIYF.